Each of the 32 T cell receptor beta chains below was sequenced from the same sample in a study of shared clonotypes between healthy human individuals. CD45RO-negative, CCR7-positively selected cells formed the naive CD8 fraction, excluding terminally differentiated effector memory CD45RA+ cells. Some clones are missing from TCRdb's copy, which holds only in-frame ones; the method was immunoSEQ multiplex PCR. The profile shows 2 million or so clones, about 95% of them singletons. Sequencing was done on a sample of naive CD8+ T cells sorted from blood. Source of these receptors: a man younger than 35 in good health.

The chain uses TRBV11-2 and TRBJ2-1; D unclear. Germline V gene data show CDR1 as SGHAT and CDR2 as FQNNGV. This CDR3 region has 13 residues. Trimming took 6 bases from V and 8 from J, leaving 14 bases between them. The CDR3 nucleotides read TGTGCCAGCAGGCTCGGGCCGAGAGATGAGCAGTTCTTC. Protein sequence: CASRLGPRDEQFF.

With respect to this clone: Other DNA sequences from this sample encode an identical CDR3 as well. V is TRBV4-1 and J is TRBJ2-7; 10 positions agree with TRBD1. The V gene's germline CDR1 is MGHRA and CDR2 YSYEKL. CDR3 size: 15 residues. The trim removed 3 bases at V and 1 base at J, leaving 3 bases unmatched. CDR3 in amino acids: CASSQAGQGSYEQYF. The DNA for the CDR3 is TGCGCCAGCAGCCAGGCGGGACAGGGGTCCTACGAGCAGTACTTC.

The chain joins TRBV29-1 to TRBJ1-1, with 7 bases fitting TRBD1. This CDR3 has 13 residues. The V and J ends lost 7 bases and 3 bases, in that order; junction bases with no gene match: 8. The germline gives CDR1 SQVTM, CDR2 ANQGSEA. The CDR3 protein is CSGEQGWDTEAFF. DNA of the CDR3: TGCAGCGGGGAACAGGGGTGGGACACTGAAGCTTTCTTT.

This clone was recorded only once. The J gene is TRBJ2-3, the V gene TRBV5-6; tentatively, D is TRBD1 (5 bases). The V end was cut by 2 bases, the J end by 7 bases, with 14 bases between. Germline assignment: CDR1 SGHDT and CDR2 YYEEEE. This CDR3 comprises 14 residues. In nucleotides, the CDR3 is TGTGCCAGCAGCTTAGGGGCTCTCAAAAATACGCAGTATTTT. Its translation is CASSLGALKNTQYF.

The CDR3 is CASSEGQGAIDTQYF. As DNA, the CDR3 is TGCGCCAGCAGTGAGGGGCAGGGGGCGATAGATACGCAGTATTTT. The chain carries TRBV10-1 and TRBJ2-3; 8 bases line up with TRBD1. Germline V gene lookup returns CDR1 WNHNN and CDR2 SYGVQD (reference sequence). The CDR3 is made up of 15 amino acids. J lost 5 bases, V lost 2 bases, and 6 bases had no gene match.

V usage is TRBV4-2 and J usage is TRBJ1-1, with D perhaps matching TRBD1 (5 bases). The CDR3 has 15 amino acids. V lost 0 bases to trimming and J lost 5 bases, with 13 bases between them. The germline V gene has CDR1 LGHNA and CDR2 YNFKEQ. In DNA, the CDR3 is TGTGCCAGCAGCCAAGAACGGGGCCTAGAGACTGAAGCTTTCTTT. It yields the protein CASSQERGLETEAFF.

The chain combines TRBV28 with TRBJ1-2, with a possible D match to TRBD1 (5 bases). In germline, CDR1 is MDHEN, CDR2 SYDVKM. The germline V and J ends were trimmed by 7 bases and 3 bases, with 12 bases remaining between them. The CDR3 spans 13 residues. CDR3 sequence: CASTEDRYYGYTF. The CDR3 DNA reads TGTGCCAGCACCGAAGACAGATACTATGGCTACACCTTC.

The chain recombines TRBV27 with TRBJ1-5; D remains unclear. Germline CDR1 is MNHEY and CDR2 is SMNVEV (reference sequence). Trimming took 4 bases from V and 5 from J, leaving 12 bases between them. The CDR3 runs 14 residues. CDR3 in amino acids: CASSSPNMDQPQHF. As DNA, the CDR3 is TGTGCCAGCAGTTCCCCCAACATGGATCAGCCCCAGCATTTT.

This sequence joins TRBV30 and TRBJ2-1; 8 bases map to TRBD1. Trimming at V came to 5 bases and at J to 3 bases, leaving 3 bases not matched to a gene. The CDR3 loop spans 13 amino acids. Per the germline V gene, CDR1 is GTSNPN and CDR2 is SVGIG (reference sequence). The CDR3 nucleotides read TGTGCCTGGGACAGGGGTAACTACAATGAGCAGTTCTTC. Its translation is CAWDRGNYNEQFF.

This clone has a single count. The rearrangement uses TRBV13 and TRBJ2-3, with D perhaps matching TRBD1 (6 bases). The V gene's germline CDR1 is PRHDT and CDR2 FYEKMQ (reference sequence). The CDR3 covers 14 residues. Trimming left V 8 bases short and J 0 bases short, with 12 bases between. The CDR3 is CASAPGHSTDTQYF. In nucleotides, the CDR3 is TGTGCCAGCGCACCGGGACACAGCACAGATACGCAGTATTTT.

This clone was counted a single time. The CDR3 region is CASSQGGFYEQYF. In DNA, the CDR3 is TGTGCCAGCAGCCAAGGGGGGTTCTACGAGCAGTACTTC. The V call is TRBV27, the J call TRBJ2-7, with D perhaps being TRBD1 or TRBD2 (6 bases each). The V and J ends lost 6 bases and 3 bases respectively, with 12 bases between them. CDR1 and CDR2 from the germline V gene are MNHEY and SMNVEV (reference sequence). This CDR3 contains 13 residues.

This chain uses TRBV28 with TRBJ2-3; D is perhaps TRBD1 (5 bases). The CDR3 covers 12 residues. Germline CDR1 is MDHEN and CDR2 is SYDVKM. V lost 2 bases, J lost 15 bases, and 15 bases lay in between. This CDR3 reads CASSLGSDSTYF. The CDR3 nucleotides read TGTGCCAGCAGTTTAGGGTCTGACAGCACATATTTT.

This clone has only one observation. The chain has TRBV6-1 and TRBJ1-4; D remains ambiguous. The ends were cut back, 1 base at V and 8 bases at J, with 2 bases in the middle. The CDR3 is 11 amino acids. Germline V gene lookup returns CDR1 MNHNS and CDR2 SASEGT. The CDR3 loop reads CASSEGEKLFF. For the CDR3, the DNA is TGTGCCAGCAGTGAAGGGGAAAAACTGTTTTTT.

The chain combines TRBV7-9 with TRBJ2-2; weak D call: TRBD1 (6 bases). Germline V gives CDR1 SEHNR, CDR2 FQNEAQ (reference sequence). V was pared by 0 bases and J by 6 bases, with 8 bases between. The CDR3 contains 14 residues. CDR3 residues: CASSLAGAAGELFF. The CDR3 region has the DNA TGTGCCAGCAGCTTAGCGGGGGCCGCCGGGGAGCTGTTTTTT.

Notes on this clone: Other DNA sequences within the sample encode an identical CDR3. The chain recombines TRBV4-1 with TRBJ1-2; D call uncertain. There are 13 residues in the CDR3. Germline CDR1 reads MGHRA; CDR2 reads YSYEKL. Trimming took 1 base from V and 4 from J, leaving 7 bases between them. In nucleotides, the CDR3 is TGCGCCAGCAGCCAAGCGCCAGGCTATGGCTACACCTTC. Its translation is CASSQAPGYGYTF.

About this clone: Other DNA sequences from this sample encode an identical CDR3 as well. V is TRBV19 and J is TRBJ2-5; D perhaps matches TRBD1 (6 bases). Trimming cost V 6 bases and J 3 bases, with 11 bases left between them. The CDR3 runs 13 residues. Germline loops: CDR1 LNHDA, CDR2 SQIVND (reference sequence). CDR3 sequence: CASSLDREETQYF. CDR3 nucleotide sequence: TGTGCCAGTAGCCTGGACAGAGAAGAGACCCAGTACTTC.

V usage is TRBV13 and J usage is TRBJ2-2; possible D gene TRBD1, 5 bases. Per the germline V gene, CDR1 is PRHDT and CDR2 is FYEKMQ (reference sequence). Trimming took 4 bases from V and 1 from J, leaving 10 bases between them. The CDR3 length is 15 residues. DNA of the CDR3: TGTGCCAGCAGCTCATTCGGACAGAACACCGGGGAGCTGTTTTTT. Translation gives CASSSFGQNTGELFF. Using reference TRBV13 and TRBJ2-2 for the parts outside the CDR3, the full variable domain is AAGVIQSPRHLIKEKRETATLKCYPIPRHDTVYWYQQGPGQDPQFLISFYEKMQSDKGSIPDRFSAQQFSDYHSELNMSSLELGDSALYFCASSSFGQNTGELFFGEGSRLTVL.

The chain couples TRBV27 to TRBJ1-5, with a tentative D call TRBD1 (6 bases). The CDR3 spans 14 residues. Trimming removed 6 bases from V and 0 bases from J, with 9 bases in between. Germline V gene lookup returns CDR1 MNHEY and CDR2 SMNVEV (reference sequence). The chain's CDR3 is CASRRQASNQPQHF. In nucleotides, the CDR3 is TGTGCCAGCAGGAGACAGGCTAGCAATCAGCCCCAGCATTTT.

V and J are TRBV19 and TRBJ1-2; D gene ambiguous. The CDR3 is 15 amino acids. Between the trimmed V and J ends, which lost 1 base and 1 base, there was a span of 10 bases. Germline CDR1 reads LNHDA; CDR2 reads SQIVND (reference sequence). The CDR3 loop reads CASSIGLLLNYGYTF. The DNA for the CDR3 is TGTGCCAGTAGTATAGGACTGCTTCTTAACTATGGCTACACCTTC. Full variable domain (rest looked up from reference TRBV19 and TRBJ1-2): DGGITQSPKYLFRKEGQNVTLSCEQNLNHDAMYWYRQDPGQGLRLIYYSQIVNDFQKGDIAEGYSVSREKKESFPLTVTSAQKNPTAFYLCASSIGLLLNYGYTFGSGTRLTVV.

The rearrangement joins TRBV11-2 to TRBJ2-7; the D is unclear. Trimming stripped 7 bases from V and 1 base from J, with 11 bases between. Germline V gene data show CDR1 as SGHAT and CDR2 as FQNNGV. CDR3 length: 13 residues. This CDR3 reads CASTQGPSYEQYF. In nucleotides, the CDR3 is TGTGCCAGCACTCAAGGGCCTTCCTACGAGCAGTACTTC.

This chain links TRBV13 with TRBJ2-1, with a weak D call TRBD2 (6 bases). V dropped 5 bases and J dropped 5 bases, with 13 bases sitting between them. Germline loops: CDR1 PRHDT, CDR2 FYEKMQ (reference sequence). This CDR3 has 14 amino acids. The CDR3 bases are TGTGCCAGCAGCCTCGGGGGTCTGGACAATGAGCAGTTCTTC. Amino acid sequence: CASSLGGLDNEQFF.

Comment on this clone: Germline is not matched at one junction end, which may reflect a read error. V is TRBV7-7 and J is TRBJ2-3, with 7 bases aligning to TRBD1. CDR1 and CDR2 (germline): SSHAT, FNYEAQ (reference sequence). This CDR3 is 15 amino acids long. The CDR3 here is CASSLRGQSTDTQYF. The DNA for the CDR3 is TGTGCTAGCAGCTTAAGGGGACAGAGCACAGATACGCAGTATTTT.

This chain uses TRBV13 with TRBJ2-5; 7 nucleotides line up with TRBD1. V lost 4 bases and J lost 3; bases outside the gene matches: 8. The CDR3 is 15 amino acids. Germline CDR1 is PRHDT and CDR2 is FYEKMQ (reference sequence). The CDR3 region is CASSYTGTEEETQYF. For the CDR3, the DNA is TGTGCCAGCAGCTATACCGGGACAGAAGAAGAGACCCAGTACTTC.

Worth noting for this clone: This sample also contains other DNA sequences that code for the same CDR3. This sequence joins TRBV19 and TRBJ2-7; the D gene is possibly TRBD2 (5 bases). The CDR3 runs to 13 residues. V was pared by 3 bases and J by 2 bases, with 8 bases between. Germline CDR1 reads LNHDA; CDR2 reads SQIVND (reference sequence). The CDR3 DNA is TGTGCCAGTAGTATCGGGGTTCCCTACGAGCAGTACTTC. Translated, it gives CASSIGVPYEQYF.

This clone showed up just once. The chain carries TRBV5-4 and TRBJ2-7; D possibly matches TRBD1 or TRBD2 (5 bases each). The CDR3 extends over 13 amino acids. Per the germline V gene, CDR1 is SGHNT and CDR2 is YYREEE (reference sequence). V was pared by 4 bases and J by 4 bases, with 12 bases between. CDR3 protein: CASSPWGYYEQYF. As DNA, the CDR3 is TGTGCCAGCAGCCCATGGGGGTATTACGAGCAGTACTTC. The whole variable domain, filled in from reference TRBV5-4 and TRBJ2-7, reads ETGVTQSPTHLIKTRGQQVTLRCSSQSGHNTVSWYQQALGQGPQFIFQYYREEENGRGNFPPRFSGLQFPNYSSELNVNALELDDSALYLCASSPWGYYEQYFGPGTRLTVT.

This chain uses TRBV29-1 with TRBJ2-1; 10 bases match TRBD2. V was clipped by 7 bases and J by 4 bases; unmatched bases: 7. Germline loops: CDR1 SQVTM, CDR2 ANQGSEA. The length of the CDR3 is 14 residues. This CDR3 is CSGDGTSDYNEQFF. The CDR3 nucleotides read TGCAGCGGAGACGGGACTAGCGATTACAATGAGCAGTTCTTC.

This clone was recorded only once. The genes are TRBV7-8 and TRBJ1-6; D is uncertain. Germline V gene sequence: CDR1 SGHVS, CDR2 FQNEAQ. Trimming left V 1 base short and J 7 bases short, with 8 bases between. The CDR3 loop spans 14 amino acids. Written as DNA, the CDR3 is TGTGCCAGCAGCTTAGGTGGAACGAATTCACCCCTCCACTTT. Its translation is CASSLGGTNSPLHF.

The CDR3 is CARSPGTGDEDEQFF. As DNA, the CDR3 is TGTGCCAGAAGCCCCGGGACAGGGGATGAGGATGAGCAGTTCTTC. The chain has TRBV5-3 and TRBJ2-1, with 10 bases aligning to TRBD1. TRBV5-3 is flagged as an ORF with uncertain function. Trimming removed 4 bases from V and 8 bases from J; junction bases left unmatched: 9. The CDR3 is 15 amino acids.

The rearrangement joins TRBV4-1 to TRBJ2-1; the match to TRBD2 covers 9 bases. This CDR3 region has 14 residues. V shed 0 bases and J 10 bases; nucleotides not matched to a gene: 4. Germline V gives CDR1 MGHRA, CDR2 YSYEKL. The CDR3 coding sequence is TGCGCCAGCAGCCAAGACGGCCTAGCGGGAGAGCAGTTCTTC. As protein: CASSQDGLAGEQFF.

DNA of the CDR3: TGTGCCAGCAGCTTCGGGCTCATGTACGAGCAGTACTTC. This gives the protein CASSFGLMYEQYF. V gene TRBV5-4 combines with J gene TRBJ2-7; D gene ambiguous. The CDR3 covers 13 residues. V lost 2 bases and J 4 bases, leaving 10 bases between the germline ends. Germline V gene sequence: CDR1 SGHNT, CDR2 YYREEE (reference sequence).

The rearrangement joins TRBV2 to TRBJ2-3, with a weak D call TRBD2 (6 bases). The CDR3 has 12 residues. The germline V gene encodes CDR1 SNHLY and CDR2 FYNNEI. Trimming removed 9 bases at V and 4 bases at J, with 11 bases between. CDR3: CASEEGPDTQYF. The DNA for the CDR3 is TGTGCCAGTGAGGAGGGCCCAGATACGCAGTATTTT. The variable domain in full, with the rest retrieved from reference TRBV2 and TRBJ2-3, is EPEVTQTPSHQVTQMGQEVILRCVPISNHLYFYWYRQILGQKVEFLVSFYNNEISEKSEIFDDQFSVERPDGSNFTLKIRSTKLEDSAMYFCASEEGPDTQYFGPGTRLTVL.

A remark on this clone: Additional DNA sequences in this sample encode the identical CDR3. This rearrangement joins TRBV7-6 to TRBJ2-1; maybe TRBD2 (7 bases). CDR1 and CDR2 (germline): SGHVS, FNYEAQ. V gave up 5 bases and J gave up 4 bases, with 15 bases separating them. The CDR3 totals 15 residues. The CDR3 region is CASSPLAGAYNEQFF. For the CDR3, the DNA is TGTGCCAGCAGCCCCCTTGCGGGGGCATACAATGAGCAGTTCTTC.